Each of the 2 T cell receptor beta chains below was sequenced from the same sample in a study of type 1 and type 2 diabetes patients. Genomic DNA was the PCR template. The TCR beta CDR3 region was amplified using 30 forward and 13 reverse primers. TCRdb reprocessed the multiplex PCR reads via MiXCR and lists one record per CDR3 protein. The table records more than 250,000 distinct CDR3 sequences, 40% to 50% of them present only once. Sequencing used peripheral blood mononuclear cells (PBMCs). These receptors were taken from a man aged 18 to 29 with type 2 diabetes.

This clonotype was seen more than once but under ten times. The CDR3 protein is CASSIGDSNYGYTF. CDR3 nucleotide sequence: TGTGCCAGTAGTATAGGGGACAGCAACTATGGCTACACCTTC. The chain combines TRBV19 with TRBJ1-2; 7 bases line up with TRBD1. The CDR3 spans 14 residues. Germline assignment: CDR1 LNHDA and CDR2 SQIVND (reference sequence). V was clipped by 1 base and J by 2 bases; unmatched bases: 1.

The chain joins TRBV20-1 to TRBJ1-1; no reliable D call. The CDR3 covers 12 residues. The V end was cut by 3 bases, the J end by 5 bases, with 10 bases between. From germline, CDR1 is DFQATT and CDR2 SNEGSKA (reference sequence). Here the CDR3 reads CSARLGGTEAFF. The DNA of the CDR3 is TGCAGTGCTAGGTTGGGAGGAACTGAAGCTTTCTTT.